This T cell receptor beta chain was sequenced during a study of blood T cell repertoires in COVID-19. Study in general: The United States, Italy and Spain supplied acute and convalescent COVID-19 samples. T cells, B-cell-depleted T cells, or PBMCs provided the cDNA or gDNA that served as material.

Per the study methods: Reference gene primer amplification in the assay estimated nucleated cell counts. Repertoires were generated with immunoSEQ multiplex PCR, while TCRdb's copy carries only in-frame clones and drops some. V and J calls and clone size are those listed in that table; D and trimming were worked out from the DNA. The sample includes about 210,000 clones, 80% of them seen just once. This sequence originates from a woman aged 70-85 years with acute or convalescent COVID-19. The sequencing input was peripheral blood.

The CDR3 is CAISPGGGGNEKLFF. CDR3 sequence (DNA): TGTGCCATCTCTCCAGGGGGCGGCGGAAATGAAAAACTGTTTTTT. This chain connects TRBV10-3 to TRBJ1-4; 8 nucleotides align to TRBD1. Germline lookup yields CDR1 ENHRY and CDR2 SYGVKD. This CDR3 has 15 amino acids. Germline trimming cut 8 bases from V and 5 bases from J; bases unmatched to any gene: 10.